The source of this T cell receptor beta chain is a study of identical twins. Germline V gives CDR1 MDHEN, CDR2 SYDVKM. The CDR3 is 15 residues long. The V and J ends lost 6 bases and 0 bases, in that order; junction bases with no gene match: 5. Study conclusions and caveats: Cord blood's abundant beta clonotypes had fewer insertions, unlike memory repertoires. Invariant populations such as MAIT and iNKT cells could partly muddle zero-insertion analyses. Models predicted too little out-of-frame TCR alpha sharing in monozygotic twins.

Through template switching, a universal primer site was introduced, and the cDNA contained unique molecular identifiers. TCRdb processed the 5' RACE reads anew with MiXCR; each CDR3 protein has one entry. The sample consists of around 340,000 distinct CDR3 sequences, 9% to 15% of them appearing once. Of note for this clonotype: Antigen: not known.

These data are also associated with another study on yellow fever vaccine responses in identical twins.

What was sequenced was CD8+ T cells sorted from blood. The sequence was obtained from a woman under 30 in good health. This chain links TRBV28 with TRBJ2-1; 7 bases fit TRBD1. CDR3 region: CASRPDRASYNEQFF. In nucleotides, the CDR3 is TGTGCCAGCAGGCCCGACAGGGCCTCCTACAATGAGCAGTTCTTC.